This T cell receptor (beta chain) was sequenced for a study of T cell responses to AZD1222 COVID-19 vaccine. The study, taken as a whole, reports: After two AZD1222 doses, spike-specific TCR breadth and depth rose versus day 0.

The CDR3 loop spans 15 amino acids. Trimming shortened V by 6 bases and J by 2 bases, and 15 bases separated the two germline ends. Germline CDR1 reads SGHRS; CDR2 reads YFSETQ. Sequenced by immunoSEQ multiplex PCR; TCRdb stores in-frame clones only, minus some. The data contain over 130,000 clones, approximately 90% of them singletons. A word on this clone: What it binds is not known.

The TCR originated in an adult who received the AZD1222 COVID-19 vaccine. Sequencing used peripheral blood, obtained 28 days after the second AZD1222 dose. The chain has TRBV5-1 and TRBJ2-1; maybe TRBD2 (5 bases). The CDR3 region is CASTATDYPYNEQFF. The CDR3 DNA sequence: TGCGCCAGCACAGCCACCGACTACCCCTACAATGAGCAGTTCTTC. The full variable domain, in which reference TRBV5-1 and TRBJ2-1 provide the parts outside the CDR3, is KAGVTQTPRYLIKTRGQQVTLSCSPISGHRSVSWYQQTPGQGLQFLFEYFSETQRNKGNFPGRFSGRQFSNSRSEMNVSTLELGDSALYLCASTATDYPYNEQFFGPGTRLTVL.